One and the same sample provided the 15 T cell receptor beta chains below, sequenced in a study of CD8 T cells in Susac syndrome (dated by TCRdb to 2018 to 2020). Library prep was done by the immunoSEQ multiplex PCR assay. RNA was extracted using the RNeasy kit, and about 0.5 to 1 microgram was reverse transcribed with random hexamers. The public reads were run again by TCRdb, first through fastp at Q25 and then through MiXCR, and only productive beta chains were kept. CDR3 protein duplicates are merged, each entry listing the most common genes and DNA. The sample table shows 200,000 to 250,000 distinct CDR3 sequences, and 80% to 95% are seen once. The ten largest clones add up to less than 0.15% of the sample. The sequenced sample was CD8+ T cells from PBMCs. These receptors were obtained from a human donor with multiple sclerosis.

This chain joins TRBV11-1 and TRBJ2-7; 7 bases match TRBD1. The trim removed 5 bases at V and 3 bases at J, leaving 1 base unmatched. CDR1 and CDR2 (germline): SGHAT, FQDESV (reference sequence). The CDR3 length is 12 residues. This chain's CDR3 is CASSRQGYEQYF. CDR3 DNA: TGTGCCAGCAGCAGACAGGGCTACGAGCAGTACTTC.

This chain joins TRBV30 and TRBJ1-1, with D possibly being TRBD1 (5 bases). V lost 0 bases and J 6 bases, leaving 20 bases between the germline ends. CDR1 is GTSNPN, CDR2 SVGIG, per germline (reference sequence). The length of the CDR3 is 16 residues. The CDR3 coding sequence is TGTGCCTGGAGTGTAGGGTCGGGGGGGACGGGAGCTGAAGCTTTCTTT. Translation gives CAWSVGSGGTGAEAFF.

The chain recombines TRBV19 with TRBJ1-1, with no clear D. The ends were cut back, 6 bases at V and 5 bases at J, with 7 bases in the middle. Germline V gene sequence: CDR1 LNHDA, CDR2 SQIVND (reference sequence). This CDR3 comprises 11 residues. CDR3: CASRAWTEAFF. CDR3 in DNA: TGTGCCAGTAGGGCGTGGACTGAAGCTTTCTTT.

The chain employs TRBV9 and TRBJ2-2, with TRBD1 matching 9 bases. The germline gives CDR1 SGDLS, CDR2 YYNGEE. The CDR3 sequence is 15 residues long. The trim removed 7 bases at V and 4 bases at J, leaving 8 bases unmatched. CDR3: CASQGTGSGTGELFF. The CDR3 bases are TGTGCCAGCCAGGGGACAGGGTCTGGCACCGGGGAGCTGTTTTTT.

The chain has TRBV6-2 or TRBV6-3 and TRBJ2-1; 8 bases align to TRBD2. CDR3 size: 15 residues. The V and J ends lost 6 bases and 8 bases, in that order; junction bases with no gene match: 12. Per the germline V gene, CDR1 is MNHEY and CDR2 is SVGEGT. The CDR3 DNA reads TGTGCCAGCAGGCTCAGCGGGAGTGCTTGGGATGAGCAGTTCTTC. It yields the protein CASRLSGSAWDEQFF.

This chain connects TRBV7-9 to TRBJ1-1; 7 nucleotides line up with TRBD1. With V trimmed by 5 bases and J by 1 base, 19 bases remained unmatched. Germline CDR1 reads SEHNR; CDR2 reads FQNEAQ (reference sequence). This CDR3 spans 19 amino acids. The DNA for the CDR3 is TGTGCCAGCAGCAACTGGTCCGGGACAGCATCATACACGAACACTGAAGCTTTCTTT. Translated, it gives CASSNWSGTASYTNTEAFF. The whole variable domain, filled in from reference TRBV7-9 and TRBJ1-1, reads DTGVSQNPRHKITKRGQNVTFRCDPISEHNRLYWYRQTLGQGPEFLTYFQNEAQLEKSRLLSDRFSAERPKGSFSTLEIQRTEQGDSAMYLCASSNWSGTASYTNTEAFFGQGTRLTVV.

This sequence joins TRBV30 and TRBJ2-7, with D unresolved. Per germline, CDR1 GTSNPN and CDR2 SVGIG (reference sequence). CDR3 size: 14 residues. V was cut by 5 bases and J by 2 bases, with 16 bases left in between. CDR3 nucleotide sequence: TGTGCCTGGCTGCCTTTAGGGCGTCCCTACGAGCAGTACTTC. It translates to CAWLPLGRPYEQYF.

V gene TRBV27 combines with J gene TRBJ1-5; no clear D gene. The CDR3 sequence is 13 residues long. V was cut by 3 bases and J by 6 bases, with 9 bases left in between. Germline CDR1 and CDR2: MNHEY and SMNVEV (reference sequence). CDR3 DNA: TGTGCCAGCAGTTTTGTTTCGGGTCAGCCCCAGCATTTT. As protein: CASSFVSGQPQHF.

V and J are TRBV27 and TRBJ1-2; no definite D call. V dropped 4 bases and J dropped 3 bases, with 9 bases sitting between them. CDR1 MNHEY and CDR2 SMNVEV come from the germline V gene (reference sequence). This CDR3 contains 13 residues. DNA of the CDR3: TGTGCCAGCAGTTCCGCGTCCTACTATGGCTACACCTTC. Protein sequence: CASSSASYYGYTF.

The chain joins TRBV27 to TRBJ2-1; no firm D call. The V and J ends lost 5 bases and 0 bases respectively, with 5 bases between them. The CDR3 runs to 13 residues. Germline values: CDR1 MNHEY, CDR2 SMNVEV (reference sequence). The CDR3 protein is CASSESSYNEQFF. CDR3 bases: TGTGCCAGCAGTGAGAGCTCCTACAATGAGCAGTTCTTC.

This clonotype was recorded a few times. V gene TRBV12-3 or TRBV12-4 combines with J gene TRBJ2-7; D not certain. This CDR3 region has 13 residues. Trimming pared 3 bases from V and 2 bases from J, leaving 8 bases between. The CDR3 DNA follows: TGTGCCAGCAGTTTGGGCCGTACCTACGAGCAGTACTTC. Protein sequence: CASSLGRTYEQYF.

This chain uses TRBV20-1 with TRBJ2-1; D remains unclear. V lost 3 bases and J 3 bases, leaving 9 bases between the germline ends. The germline CDR1 and CDR2 sequences are DFQATT and SNEGSKA (reference sequence). This CDR3 spans 13 amino acids. In DNA, the CDR3 is TGCAGTGCTAGCTATCCCCACTACAATGAGCAGTTCTTC. It specifies CSASYPHYNEQFF.

The chain's CDR3 is CASSQELTSQETQYF. CDR3 nucleotides: TGTGCCAGCAGCCAAGAGCTGACTAGCCAGGAGACCCAGTACTTC. V and J are TRBV3-1 and TRBJ2-5, with 7 nucleotides matching TRBD2. The germline CDR1 and CDR2 sequences are LGHDT and YNNKEL (reference sequence). The CDR3 length is 15 residues. Trimming at V came to 0 bases and at J to 5 bases, leaving 6 bases not matched to a gene.

The rearrangement joins TRBV30 to TRBJ1-1; TRBD1 is a possible D gene (6 bases). This CDR3 comprises 13 residues. CDR1 is GTSNPN and CDR2 is SVGIG in the germline V gene (reference sequence). V shed 5 bases and J shed 5 bases, with 15 bases lying between them. The CDR3 coding sequence is TGTGCCTGGGACACAGGGTATACTACTGAAGCTTTCTTT. This sequence encodes CAWDTGYTTEAFF.

V and J are TRBV9 and TRBJ2-3; D ambiguous. Germline V gene data show CDR1 as SGDLS and CDR2 as YYNGEE. V gave up 6 bases and J gave up 3 bases, with 20 bases separating them. The CDR3 length is 16 residues. In DNA, the CDR3 is TGTGCCAGCACCACCCCCAGGTTTAGGTTAACAGATACGCAGTATTTT. It codes for CASTTPRFRLTDTQYF.